This T cell receptor (beta chain) derives from a study of immune evolution from preneoplasia to lung adenocarcinoma. Whole-study findings and limits: Normal lung had highest clonality; later lesions appeared denser, more diverse. Normal lung had the highest top T cell clone frequencies.

Each case's diagnosis was confirmed by two pathologists on H&E. The CDR3 has 14 amino acids. In germline, CDR1 is SGHAT, CDR2 FQNNGV. Trimming stripped 1 base from V and 3 bases from J, with 9 bases between. Generated by immunoSEQ multiplex PCR, the TCRdb table keeps only in-frame clones and is missing some. The profile shows around 3,000 clones, around 86% of them singletons. Comment on this clone: The antigen remains undetermined.

This sequence was found in a person in their sixties or seventies with lung adenocarcinoma. The chain uses TRBV11-2 and TRBJ1-2; tentative D call: TRBD1 (5 bases). Material for sequencing was FFPE adjacent normal lung tissue. The CDR3 is CASSLGGADYGYTF. The CDR3 nucleotides read TGTGCCAGCAGCTTAGGAGGGGCTGACTATGGCTACACCTTC.